Below, 13 T cell receptor beta chains from the same sample are listed, as sequenced in a study of Graves' ophthalmopathy and Graves' hyperthyroidism. RNA transcripts served as template for amplifying TCR beta CDR3 sequences. First-round RT-PCR employed HTBI primers, with a second-round multiplex PCR after it. MiXCR, applied by TCRdb to the multiplex PCR reads, yields one record per CDR3 protein. The sample contains roughly 380,000 distinct CDR3 sequences, roughly 14% of which appear only once. Sequencing was done on a sample of peripheral blood. The source is a woman between 18 and 29 years old with stable Graves' hyperthyroidism.

This chain joins TRBV6-1 and TRBJ2-7; 8 bases match TRBD1. CDR1 is MNHNS, CDR2 SASEGT, per germline. The CDR3 is made up of 13 amino acids. Trimming took 7 bases from V and 2 from J; bases not matched to a gene: 4. Here the CDR3 DNA reads TGTGCCAGCACCCGACAGGGGACCTACGAGCAGTACTTC. Its translation: CASTRQGTYEQYF.

This clonotype came up many times. This chain uses TRBV12-3 or TRBV12-4 with TRBJ2-7; D is perhaps TRBD1 or TRBD2 (5 bases each). The CDR3 sequence is 11 residues long. V lost 6 bases and J lost 2, with 5 bases in between. Here the CDR3 reads CASRGPYEQYF. In nucleotides, the CDR3 is TGTGCCAGCAGGGGACCCTACGAGCAGTACTTC.

This clonotype was seen at least ten times. The chain combines TRBV14 with TRBJ1-5, with D unclear. The germline CDR1 and CDR2 sequences are SGHDN and FVKESK. The CDR3 sequence is 12 residues long. With 3 bases removed from V and 4 bases from J, the gap between germline ends came to 4 bases. CDR3 bases: TGTGCCAGCAGCCACTATAATCAGCCCCAGCATTTT. It codes for CASSHYNQPQHF.

This clonotype appeared many times. The chain joins TRBV6-2 or TRBV6-3 to TRBJ1-6; no clear D. The ends were cut back, 6 bases at V and 8 bases at J, with 20 bases in the middle. CDR1 and CDR2 (germline): MNHEY, SVGEGT. CDR3 length: 16 amino acids. CDR3 coding DNA: TGTGCCAGCAGCCACCGATCCCGGGGAATGGATTCACCCCTCCACTTT. It yields the protein CASSHRSRGMDSPLHF.

This clonotype was recorded at least ten times. Mismatch with germline at one junction end may stem from a read error. This rearrangement joins TRBV11-2 to TRBJ1-3; D call uncertain. CDR1 is SGHAT, CDR2 FQNNGV, per germline. The CDR3 length is 12 residues. The CDR3 loop reads CASNLRGDTIYF. CDR3 sequence (DNA): TGTGCCAGCAACTTACGGGGTGACACCATATATTTT.

This clonotype occurred many times. The chain is built from TRBV19 and TRBJ1-2; unclear D gene. This CDR3 contains 13 residues. The germline V gene has CDR1 LNHDA and CDR2 SQIVND (reference sequence). V lost 6 bases to trimming and J lost 2 bases, with 10 bases between them. CDR3 sequence (DNA): TGTGCCAGTAGAGTCGGCCAGAACTATGGCTACACCTTC. It yields the protein CASRVGQNYGYTF.

Many counts were recorded for this clonotype. The chain couples TRBV9 to TRBJ2-2; the match to TRBD2 covers 11 bases. With 2 bases clipped from V and 4 bases from J, the junction kept 7 bases outside the gene matches. This CDR3 has 17 amino acids. Germline CDR1 is SGDLS and CDR2 is YYNGEE. The CDR3 bases are TGTGCCAGCAGCGTCTCTAGCGGGGGGTTAAGCACCGGGGAGCTGTTTTTT. This sequence encodes CASSVSSGGLSTGELFF.

The table lists this clonotype with many counts. The chain couples TRBV20-1 to TRBJ1-1, with D unresolved. V dropped 3 bases and J dropped 5 bases, with 10 bases sitting between them. This CDR3 region has 12 residues. CDR1 and CDR2 (germline): DFQATT, SNEGSKA (reference sequence). DNA of the CDR3: TGCAGTGCTAGTAAGGGAAGTACTGAAGCTTTCTTT. Translating it yields CSASKGSTEAFF.

At least ten counts were recorded for this clonotype. The V and J genes are TRBV24-1 and TRBJ1-5; maybe TRBD1 (5 bases). CDR1 KGHDR and CDR2 SFDVKD come from the germline V gene. The CDR3 extends over 13 amino acids. V was pared by 4 bases and J by 6 bases, with 9 bases between. The CDR3 nucleotides are TGTGCCACCAGTGACAGGGCGTCTCAGCCCCAGCATTTT. It is translated as CATSDRASQPQHF.

The sample holds a few counts of this clonotype. The rearrangement uses TRBV18 and TRBJ1-2; tentatively, D is TRBD1 (5 bases). This CDR3 is built from 14 residues. Germline V gives CDR1 KGHSH, CDR2 LQKENI. V lost 3 bases to trimming and J lost 2 bases, with 10 bases between them. The CDR3 DNA reads as TGTGCCAGCTCACCCAGCAGGGAGAACTATGGCTACACCTTC. Protein sequence: CASSPSRENYGYTF.

The chain joins TRBV27 to TRBJ1-2; 8 nucleotides align to TRBD1. The V segment lost 4 bases and the J segment 5 bases; nucleotides outside the gene matches: 12. The length of the CDR3 is 16 residues. CDR1 is MNHEY and CDR2 is SMNVEV in the germline V gene (reference sequence). The CDR3 coding sequence is TGTGCCAGCAGTTCCGACTCAGGGGGCAGCGGGTATGGCTACACCTTC. Translated, it gives CASSSDSGGSGYGYTF.

This clonotype was counted ten times or more. This chain links TRBV7-3 with TRBJ2-7, with a weak D call TRBD1 (6 bases). Germline CDR1 SGHTA, CDR2 FQGTGA. Trimming left V 3 bases short and J 1 base short, with 13 bases between. This CDR3 spans 15 amino acids. CDR3 amino acids: CASSFLGGRSYEQYF. CDR3 nucleotides: TGTGCCAGCAGCTTTTTAGGGGGTAGGTCCTACGAGCAGTACTTC. Complete variable domain (other parts from reference TRBV7-3 and TRBJ2-7): GAGVSQTPSNKVTEKGKYVELRCDPISGHTALYWYRQSLGQGPEFLIYFQGTGAADDSGLPNDRFFAVRPEGSVSTLKIQRTERGDSAVYLCASSFLGGRSYEQYFGPGTRLTVT.

This clonotype has ten or more counts. The V call is TRBV27, the J call TRBJ2-2; D unresolved. Germline CDR1 reads MNHEY; CDR2 reads SMNVEV (reference sequence). The CDR3 is made up of 13 amino acids. V lost 7 bases to trimming and J lost 1 base, with 7 bases between them. The CDR3 loop reads CASTLRNTGELFF. CDR3 DNA sequence: TGTGCCAGCACCTTGCGGAACACCGGGGAGCTGTTTTTT.